This record covers a single T cell receptor beta chain. The PCR had 60 Vbeta and 13 Jbeta primers. Sequencing was performed with immunoSEQ multiplex PCR; in TCRdb, only in-frame clones are kept and a portion is missing. This table has some 100,000 clones, 70% to 80% appearing once. Germline CDR1 LGHNA, CDR2 YSLEER. This CDR3 comprises 15 residues. This record comes from a study of cytomegalovirus exposure and HLA in healthy donors. Study-level background: Researchers previously reported finding some 110 million unique TCR beta sequences from around 200 million T cells.

V usage is TRBV4-3 and J usage is TRBJ2-5; TRBD1 aligns across 11 bases. The better agreement between TRBJ2-7 and the DNA end casts doubt on the J call. Sequencing was carried out using PBMCs. The receptor comes from a woman aged 18-30 years in good health and CMV-seropositive. This CDR3 reads CASSQGGTGGYEQYF. The CDR3 DNA reads as TGCGCCAGCAGCCAAGGAGGGACAGGGGGGTACGAGCAGTACTTC.